These 15 T cell receptor beta chains share one sample of origin, sequenced in a study of T cells expressing NK-cell markers. TCRdb re-called the 5' RACE reads; one entry per CDR3 protein, DNA not given. Recorded for this sample: about 190,000 distinct CDR3 sequences. The sample was blood T cells: a sorted CD56 or NKG2C T cell subset, CD4+ or CD8+ T cells, or bulk PBMC T cells (not recorded which). These receptor sequences come from a man aged 18 to 69 in good health.

The chain employs TRBV9 and TRBJ2-6. CDR3 length: 14 amino acids. Germline V gives CDR1 SGDLS, CDR2 YYNGEE. This CDR3 is CASSVGRSSNVLTF.

The chain links TRBV7-9 to TRBJ2-3. Germline lookup yields CDR1 SEHNR and CDR2 FQNEAQ (reference sequence). CDR3 length: 11 residues. CDR3 residues: CATDYQDTQYF. Drawing the rest from reference TRBV7-9 and TRBJ2-3, the complete variable domain is DTGVSQNPRHKITKRGQNVTFRCDPISEHNRLYWYRQTLGQGPEFLTYFQNEAQLEKSRLLSDRFSAERPKGSFSTLEIQRTEQGDSAMYLCATDYQDTQYFGPGTRLTVL.

The chain joins TRBV3-1 to TRBJ2-6; the TCRdb D gene call, TRBD2, has no DNA to confirm it. The CDR3 totals 16 residues. In germline, CDR1 is LGHDT, CDR2 YNNKEL (reference sequence). The CDR3 loop is CASSSQGPGGANVLTF.

The genes are TRBV14 and TRBJ2-3. The length of the CDR3 is 13 residues. From germline, CDR1 is SGHDN and CDR2 FVKESK. CDR3 residues: CASSPQSADTQYF.

V is TRBV7-9 and J is TRBJ2-2. Germline V gives CDR1 SEHNR, CDR2 FQNEAQ (reference sequence). The CDR3 runs to 17 residues. This CDR3 is CASSRFTVGANTGELFF.

The chain has TRBV21-1 and TRBJ1-2; TCRdb calls TRBD1, which cannot be checked without DNA. TRBV21-1 is a documented pseudogene. This CDR3 has 15 amino acids. This CDR3 reads CASSLGQKANYGYTF.

The chain employs TRBV6-1 and TRBJ2-1; with no DNA, the TCRdb D assignment of TRBD1 cannot be verified. CDR1 is MNHNS, CDR2 SASEGT, per germline. The CDR3 totals 14 residues. CDR3: CASSTDRAYNEQFF.

The rearrangement links TRBV7-9 to TRBJ2-7; TCRdb's D gene call, TRBD1, goes unchecked for lack of DNA. The CDR3 sequence is 17 residues long. Looked up from germline, CDR1 is SEHNR and CDR2 is FQNEAQ (reference sequence). The CDR3 loop reads CASSFLPGQGRHYEQYF. The whole variable domain, filled in from reference TRBV7-9 and TRBJ2-7, reads DTGVSQNPRHKITKRGQNVTFRCDPISEHNRLYWYRQTLGQGPEFLTYFQNEAQLEKSRLLSDRFSAERPKGSFSTLEIQRTEQGDSAMYLCASSFLPGQGRHYEQYFGPGTRLTVT.

The gene calls are TRBV5-6 and TRBJ2-1; TCRdb selects TRBD2, and the lack of DNA leaves this call unchecked. Per the germline V gene, CDR1 is SGHDT and CDR2 is YYEEEE. The CDR3 extends over 15 amino acids. CDR3 sequence: CASSAGLAAYNEQFF. The full variable domain, rest sourced from reference TRBV5-6 and TRBJ2-1, is DAGVTQSPTHLIKTRGQQVTLRCSPKSGHDTVSWYQQALGQGPQFIFQYYEEEERQRGNFPDRFSGHQFPNYSSELNVNALLLGDSALYLCASSAGLAAYNEQFFGPGTRLTVL.

V usage is TRBV12-3 or TRBV12-4 and J usage is TRBJ1-2; lacking DNA, the TRBD1 call made by TCRdb goes unchecked. The CDR3 spans 15 residues. CDR3: CASSSGFPLPHGYTF.

This sequence joins TRBV20-1 and TRBJ2-2. The CDR3 extends over 14 amino acids. Germline V gives CDR1 DFQATT, CDR2 SNEGSKA (reference sequence). The CDR3 sequence: CSARDITNTGELFF.

V is TRBV15 and J is TRBJ2-1. The CDR3 is made up of 11 amino acids. The V gene's germline CDR1 is LNHNV and CDR2 YYDKDF (reference sequence). This CDR3 is CATSRVNEQFF.

The rearrangement links TRBV4-1 to TRBJ1-5; the D gene TCRdb calls, TRBD1, cannot be checked with no DNA. The CDR3 is made up of 15 amino acids. Per the germline V gene, CDR1 is MGHRA and CDR2 is YSYEKL. This CDR3 is CASSPDRGGNQPQHF.

This rearrangement joins TRBV7-6 to TRBJ2-5; the D call of TRBD2 rests on TCRdb alone, since no DNA is present to check it. Germline V gives CDR1 SGHVS, CDR2 FNYEAQ. The CDR3 consists of 15 residues. The CDR3 here is CASSPGGPSRETQYF.

The chain recombines TRBV19 with TRBJ1-5; checking the TCRdb D call of TRBD1 is not possible without DNA. Per germline, CDR1 LNHDA and CDR2 SQIVND (reference sequence). The CDR3 contains 16 residues. This CDR3 reads CASSADGTVLFAPQHF.